One and the same sample provided the 18 T cell receptor beta chains below, sequenced in a study of blood T cell repertoires in COVID-19. Data came from immunoSEQ multiplex PCR; TCRdb stores just in-frame clones and leaves some out. The sample yields roughly 300,000 clones, around 85% seen once. Material for sequencing was peripheral blood. These receptors came from a human donor in a cohort sampled during active COVID-19.

The chain recombines TRBV21-1 with TRBJ2-4; the table's D call of TRBD1 was not tested on the DNA. TRBV21-1 is deemed a pseudogene. The CDR3 length is 24 residues. CDR3 sequence reads: CASSKTQGPFLDRGGVLAKNIQYF. CDR3 coding DNA: TGTGCCAGCAGCAAGACCCAGGGACCCTTTTTGGACAGGGGAGGGGTCCTAGCCAAAAACATTCAGTACTTC.

The chain couples TRBV2 to TRBJ1-1; the D is unclear. CDR1 and CDR2 (germline): SNHLY, FYNNEI. The CDR3 contains 12 residues. The V end was cut by 8 bases, the J end by 1 base, with 8 bases between. CDR3 DNA: TGTGCCAGCGAAGCGCAGAACACTGAAGCTTTCTTT. It yields the protein CASEAQNTEAFF. Drawing the rest from reference TRBV2 and TRBJ1-1, the complete variable domain is EPEVTQTPSHQVTQMGQEVILRCVPISNHLYFYWYRQILGQKVEFLVSFYNNEISEKSEIFDDQFSVERPDGSNFTLKIRSTKLEDSAMYFCASEAQNTEAFFGQGTRLTVV.

This chain links TRBV2 with TRBJ2-2; 10 bases agree with TRBD1. CDR1 is SNHLY and CDR2 is FYNNEI in the germline V gene. J lost 6 bases, V lost 1 base, and 5 bases had no gene match. The CDR3 spans 16 residues. CDR3 sequence reads: CASSEGDRGSAGELFF. In DNA, the CDR3 is TGTGCCAGCAGTGAAGGGGACAGGGGAAGTGCCGGGGAGCTGTTTTTT.

V is TRBV7-3 and J is TRBJ2-3; 9 bases line up with TRBD2. There are 18 residues in the CDR3. With 0 bases clipped from V and 0 bases from J, the junction kept 7 bases outside the gene matches. Germline V lookup: CDR1 SGHTA, CDR2 FQGTGA. The CDR3, as DNA: TGTGCCAGCAGCTTAACCGCCGGGCTAGCGGGGAGCACAGATACGCAGTATTTT. Residues: CASSLTAGLAGSTDTQYF.

This clone occurred a few times. The rearrangement links TRBV11-2 to TRBJ1-1, with 7 bases matching TRBD1. In germline, CDR1 is SGHAT, CDR2 FQNNGV. Unmatched junction bases numbered 5, after V lost 1 base and J lost 6 bases. This CDR3 spans 14 amino acids. This chain's CDR3 is CASSLVSGGSEAFF. The CDR3 DNA follows: TGTGCCAGCAGCTTAGTATCAGGGGGATCTGAAGCTTTCTTT.

The chain employs TRBV6-5 and TRBJ2-7; 9 bases are a match to TRBD1. CDR1 is MNHEY and CDR2 is SVGAGI in the germline V gene. The trim removed 0 bases at V and 3 bases at J, leaving 6 bases unmatched. This CDR3 spans 16 amino acids. DNA of the CDR3: TGTGCCAGCAGTTACTCGGGGGGACAGGGTTACTACGAGCAGTACTTC. Its translation is CASSYSGGQGYYEQYF.

The rearrangement links TRBV13 to TRBJ2-3, with 9 positions matching TRBD2. The CDR3 loop spans 17 amino acids. With V trimmed by 6 bases and J by 2 bases, 12 bases remained unmatched. The germline gives CDR1 PRHDT, CDR2 FYEKMQ (reference sequence). CDR3 sequence: CASRQSLRGGVTDTQYF. The CDR3 region has the DNA TGTGCCAGCAGACAGAGCTTGCGGGGGGGCGTCACAGATACGCAGTATTTT.

This chain connects TRBV2 to TRBJ1-1, with D unresolved. Trimming left V 8 bases short and J 0 bases short, with 10 bases between. The CDR3 contains 13 residues. From germline, CDR1 is SNHLY and CDR2 FYNNEI. The CDR3 here is CASGHPMNTEAFF. CDR3 coding DNA: TGTGCCAGCGGGCACCCCATGAACACTGAAGCTTTCTTT.

This sequence joins TRBV18 and TRBJ1-3; 7 positions match TRBD1. The CDR3 contains 14 residues. V shed 3 bases, J shed 3 bases, and the junction held 2 bases outside the gene matches. CDR1 KGHSH and CDR2 LQKENI come from the germline V gene. The CDR3 DNA reads TGTGCCAGCTCACCCCGGGACAGTGGAAACACCATATATTTT. Translation gives CASSPRDSGNTIYF.

The rearrangement uses TRBV15 and TRBJ1-1; no definite D call. Trimming stripped 0 bases from V and 5 bases from J, with 13 bases between. The CDR3 spans 15 residues. Germline lookup yields CDR1 LNHNV and CDR2 YYDKDF (reference sequence). The DNA for the CDR3 is TGTGCCACCAGCAGAGATTCGGCGGCAGAGACTGAAGCTTTCTTT. Its translation is CATSRDSAAETEAFF.

V and J are TRBV6-1 and TRBJ2-1; D is perhaps TRBD2 (6 bases). Germline V gene sequence: CDR1 MNHNS, CDR2 SASEGT. The CDR3 is made up of 14 amino acids. V shed 2 bases and J shed 6 bases, with 11 bases lying between them. CDR3 residues: CASSELGGANEQFF. The CDR3 region has the DNA TGTGCCAGCAGTGAACTTGGAGGGGCCAATGAGCAGTTCTTC.

The chain has TRBV3-1 (or the pseudogene TRBV3-2) and TRBJ1-6, with D uncertain. Germline CDR1 LGHDT, CDR2 YNNKEL (reference sequence). The V and J ends lost 1 base and 0 bases respectively, with 4 bases between them. The length of the CDR3 is 15 residues. CDR3 sequence (DNA): TGTGCCAGCAGCCAAGTTCGCTCCTATAATTCACCCCTCCACTTT. Encoded protein: CASSQVRSYNSPLHF.

The J gene is TRBJ2-7, the V gene TRBV27, with a weak D call TRBD1 (5 bases). The CDR3 contains 16 residues. CDR1 MNHEY and CDR2 SMNVEV come from the germline V gene (reference sequence). The V gene lost 7 bases and the J gene lost 2 bases, with 21 bases spanning the gap. Written as DNA, the CDR3 is TGTGCCAGCACCACCTCGGTGGGCAGGGCAGCCTACGAGCAGTACTTC. It translates to CASTTSVGRAAYEQYF.

This clone was detected a few times. The chain carries TRBV3-1 (or the pseudogene TRBV3-2) and TRBJ2-1, with D possibly being TRBD2 (5 bases). Trimming pared 3 bases from V and 5 bases from J, leaving 14 bases between. Germline V lookup: CDR1 LGHDT, CDR2 YNNKEL (reference sequence). CDR3 size: 15 residues. CDR3 bases: TGTGCCAGCAGCCACTTGGGCAGGCGGGACAATGAGCAGTTCTTC. It codes for CASSHLGRRDNEQFF.

The V call is TRBV30, the J call TRBJ1-1, with 7 positions matching TRBD1. Germline CDR1 reads GTSNPN; CDR2 reads SVGIG (reference sequence). This CDR3 is built from 13 residues. V lost 5 bases to trimming and J lost 5 bases; unmatched junction nucleotides: 8. CDR3 sequence: CAWDRDTKTEAFF. CDR3 nucleotides: TGTGCCTGGGACAGGGACACTAAGACTGAAGCTTTCTTT.

The gene calls are TRBV6-5 and TRBJ1-1; D is perhaps TRBD1 (5 bases). Trimming took 2 bases from V and 5 from J, leaving 18 bases between them. This CDR3 spans 16 amino acids. Germline CDR1 is MNHEY and CDR2 is SVGAGI. CDR3 region: CASSYRPLGGETEAFF. The CDR3 coding sequence is TGTGCCAGCAGTTACCGTCCCCTGGGGGGTGAAACTGAAGCTTTCTTT.

The chain combines TRBV4-1 with TRBJ1-1, with TRBD1 matching 7 bases. V shed 4 bases and J 4 bases; nucleotides not matched to a gene: 6. The CDR3 is made up of 14 amino acids. Per the germline V gene, CDR1 is MGHRA and CDR2 is YSYEKL. This CDR3 is CASSLPGQSTEAFF. In nucleotides, the CDR3 is TGCGCCAGCAGCCTGCCGGGACAGAGCACTGAAGCTTTCTTT.

The rearrangement uses TRBV4-2 and TRBJ2-5; TRBD2 is a possible D gene (6 bases). V lost 0 bases to trimming and J lost 6 bases, with 11 bases between them. Germline V gene sequence: CDR1 LGHNA, CDR2 YNFKEQ. The CDR3 is 14 amino acids. The chain's CDR3 is CASSQEEGRQTQYF. The CDR3 nucleotides are TGTGCCAGCAGCCAAGAAGAGGGGAGGCAGACCCAGTACTTC.